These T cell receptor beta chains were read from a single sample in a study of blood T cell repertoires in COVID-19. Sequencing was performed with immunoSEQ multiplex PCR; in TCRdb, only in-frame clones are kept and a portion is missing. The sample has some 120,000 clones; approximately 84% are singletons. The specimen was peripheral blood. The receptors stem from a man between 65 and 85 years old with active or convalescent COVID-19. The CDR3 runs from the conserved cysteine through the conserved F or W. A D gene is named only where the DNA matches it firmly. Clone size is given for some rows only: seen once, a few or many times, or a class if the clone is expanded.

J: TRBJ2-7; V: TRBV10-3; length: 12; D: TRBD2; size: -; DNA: TGTGCCATCAGGGGGACTAGCTACGAGCAGTACTTC; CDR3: CAIRGTSYEQYF
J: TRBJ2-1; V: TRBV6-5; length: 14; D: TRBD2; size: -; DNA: TGTGCCAGCAGTTACCTCGGACTAGCCGATGAGCAGTTCTTC; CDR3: CASSYLGLADEQFF
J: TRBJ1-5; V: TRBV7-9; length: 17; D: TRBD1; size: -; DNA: TGTGCCAGCAGCTCATTCCCCCGACAGGGAAGCAATCAGCCCCAGCATTTT; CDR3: CASSSFPRQGSNQPQHF
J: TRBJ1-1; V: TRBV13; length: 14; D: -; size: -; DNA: TGTGCCAGCAGCTTAGGCCGAGGGAACACTGAAGCTTTCTTT; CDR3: CASSLGRGNTEAFF
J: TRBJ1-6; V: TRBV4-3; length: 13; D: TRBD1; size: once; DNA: TGCGCCAGCAGCCAGGACAGGGGCTCACCCCTCCACTTT; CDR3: CASSQDRGSPLHF
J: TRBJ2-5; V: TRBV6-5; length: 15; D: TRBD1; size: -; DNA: TGTGCCAGCAGCACCACCGGGACAGGGGTCGCGACCCAGTACTTC; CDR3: CASSTTGTGVATQYF
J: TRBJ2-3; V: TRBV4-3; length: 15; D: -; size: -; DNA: TGCGCCAGCAGCCAAGGTCTACAGGGTACAGATACGCAGTATTTT; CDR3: CASSQGLQGTDTQYF
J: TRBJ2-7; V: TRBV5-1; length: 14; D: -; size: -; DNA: TGCGCCAGCAGCTTCGGGGTATCCCTCTACGAGCAGTACTTC; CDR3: CASSFGVSLYEQYF
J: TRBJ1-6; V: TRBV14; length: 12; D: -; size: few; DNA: TGTGCCAGCAGCCAAGCTTCGGGATTCCTCCACTTT; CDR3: CASSQASGFLHF
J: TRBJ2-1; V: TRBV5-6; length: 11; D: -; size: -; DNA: TGTGCCAGCAGCACCGGATACTATGAGTTCTTC; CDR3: CASSTGYYEFF